What follows describes a single T cell receptor beta chain. No cognate antigen has been identified for it. The sample holds no much larger clone one base away, and base qualities are not on file. The CDR3 regions of human TCRbeta chains were analyzed by immunosequencing. The original pipeline was this. Repertoire TCRs were matched against a reference library of SARS-CoV-2-specific TCRs generated with the MIRA antigen-specificity platform. Breadth meant the fraction of unique TCRs that were SARS-CoV-2-associated, whereas depth meant the fraction of total T cells that were SARS-CoV-2-associated. Using the MIRA data, every spike-specific TCR was mapped to the spike region that the TCR reacted to and assigned to either a CD4 or a CD8 class. Log10-transformed breadth and depth values were compared by one-way ANOVA with Sidak's multiple comparisons tests. The source is immuneACCESS, and TCRdb retained only in-frame sequences with V and J called. Part of the clones is not carried over; for the studies checked, unresolved V genes explain less than half of this, and the remainder is unexplained. Clonal size and the V and J genes are those of that table, whereas D and trimming came from the DNA. The sample table shows roughly 79,000 clones, and about 90% are seen once. Clones ranked in the top ten supply 6% to 8.5% of the sample.

What the time point label conveys for this sample: baseline before first vaccination. The treatment or condition label corresponds to: meningococcal conjugate vaccine given as trial control. The vaccinee samples were drawn from two UK trials, COV001 and COV002, one of which was a single-blind randomized controlled phase 2/3 trial testing AZD1222 (ChAdOx1 nCoV-19) in healthy adults. Trial participant PBMC samples were collected at day 0 and day 28 after the second dose for TCRbeta chain sequencing. The source of the sample is a study of T cell responses to AZD1222 COVID-19 vaccine (dated by TCRdb to the early 2020s). About the study as a whole: A total of approximately 240 trial participants underwent TCR sequencing, of whom 207 had received two doses of AZD1222 and approximately 25 had received two doses of the MenACWY control vaccine. Trial participants were enrolled by age into subgroups of 18-55, 56-69 and 70-plus years, and around 150, 28 and 57 TCR-sequenced participants, respectively, were included in these subgroups.

Broad study findings and their caveats: Because no samples from the day 14 peak response were available, repertoires could be characterized only after the peak T cell response. The whole spike protein was spanned by vaccine-associated CD4 TCRs, and dominant responses were seen in regions 160-218 and 743-854. The 56-69-year group was small, and its depth increase did not reach significance, likely because of low power. Epitopes outside the regions mutated in the B.1.351 and B.1.1.7 variants were reportedly recognized by nearly half of the unique spike-specific TCRs. Participants were mostly white British and included more females than males, and it was suggested by the authors that clonal diversity may have been underestimated. A significant rise in spike-specific TCR breadth and depth was observed after two AZD1222 doses relative to day 0 and relative to MenACWY recipients. Conclusions about previously exposed vaccinees are limited, since just five or six AZD1222 recipients were seropositive for SARS-CoV-2 at baseline.

The clonotype was recovered from an adult in good health. The specimen comprised peripheral blood, sampled on day 0 of MenACWY control vaccination.

The nucleotides are TGTGCCAGCAGTCTGAAAAATAATCAGCCCCAGCATTTT. Its protein product is CASSLKNNQPQHF. The chain is made from TRBV7-2 and TRBJ1-5, with the D gene not clear enough to name. The junction carries 10 bases between V and J, which are trimmed by 6 bases and 4 bases respectively. Looking up the germline V gene yields CDR1 SGHTA and CDR2 FQGNSA. From the cysteine up to the phenylalanine, the CDR3 has a length of 13 residues. The entry retains the CDR3 DNA only, 39 bases that are in frame from base 1.